This record concerns one T cell receptor (beta chain) sequence. The data stem from a study of blood T cell repertoires in COVID-19. Study-level background: Sites in the United States, Italy and Spain provided acute and convalescent COVID-19 samples.

The CDR3 totals 13 residues. The V end was cut by 4 bases, the J end by 5 bases, with 11 bases between. Original methodology: From reference gene primer amplification, estimates of nucleated cell counts were derived. Data came from immunoSEQ multiplex PCR; TCRdb stores just in-frame clones and leaves some out. The DNA was the basis for D and trimming; V, J and clone size are from that table. Of about 150,000 clones listed, 83% are singletons. This chain links TRBV12-3 or TRBV12-4 with TRBJ1-1; D might be TRBD1 (5 bases). The clonotype originates from a woman in her 70s who had recovered from COVID-19. The material sequenced was peripheral blood. The chain's CDR3 is CASSSGGGTEAFF. In nucleotides, the CDR3 is TGTGCCAGCAGTTCGGGGGGTGGGACTGAAGCTTTCTTT.